The 15 T cell receptor beta chains below were found in one sample sequenced in a study of blood T cell repertoires in COVID-19. The assay was immunoSEQ multiplex PCR, and TCRdb's table has in-frame clones only and misses some. This table holds about 180,000 clones, roughly nine tenths found once. Material for sequencing was peripheral blood. These receptors came from a man between 65 and 80 years old with active or convalescent COVID-19.

This clone is a singleton in its sample. The genes are TRBV9 and TRBJ2-1; 10 bases align to TRBD2. CDR1 is SGDLS, CDR2 YYNGEE, per germline. The ends lost 0 bases at V and 2 bases at J; junction bases unmatched: 2. The CDR3 has 16 amino acids. The chain's CDR3 is CASSVDSGRTYNEQFF. The CDR3 coding sequence is TGTGCCAGCAGCGTAGATAGCGGGAGGACCTACAATGAGCAGTTCTTC.

As concerns this clone: One end of the junction fails to match germline, which may point to a read error. The V gene is TRBV6-6, the J gene TRBJ2-1, with TRBD1 matching 8 bases. The CDR3 spans 13 residues. Per germline, CDR1 MNHNY and CDR2 SVGAGI (reference sequence). CDR3 DNA sequence: TGTGCCAGCAGTTACGGGACAGGCGGTAATCCGCTCTTC. As protein: CASSYGTGGNPLF.

This clone occurred a few times. The V gene is TRBV19, the J gene TRBJ1-1; 8 bases line up with TRBD1. J gave up 1 base and V 6 bases, and 4 bases lay outside the gene matches. The CDR3 is 14 amino acids. The germline V gene has CDR1 LNHDA and CDR2 SQIVND (reference sequence). DNA of the CDR3: TGTGCCAGTAGGACAGGGGTGGCGAACACTGAAGCTTTCTTT. It is translated as CASRTGVANTEAFF. Based on the CDR3 plus reference TRBV19 and TRBJ1-1, the full variable domain is DGGITQSPKYLFRKEGQNVTLSCEQNLNHDAMYWYRQDPGQGLRLIYYSQIVNDFQKGDIAEGYSVSREKKESFPLTVTSAQKNPTAFYLCASRTGVANTEAFFGQGTRLTVV.

This clone appeared a single time. The chain recombines TRBV7-9 with TRBJ1-1; tentative D call: TRBD1 (5 bases). With 0 bases removed from V and 4 bases from J, the gap between germline ends came to 12 bases. CDR3 length equals 15 residues. Germline V gene sequence: CDR1 SEHNR, CDR2 FQNEAQ (reference sequence). The CDR3 loop is CASSLAAGFRTEAFF. CDR3 bases: TGTGCCAGCAGCTTAGCGGCAGGGTTTCGCACTGAAGCTTTCTTT. The full variable domain, in which reference TRBV7-9 and TRBJ1-1 provide the parts outside the CDR3, is DTGVSQNPRHKITKRGQNVTFRCDPISEHNRLYWYRQTLGQGPEFLTYFQNEAQLEKSRLLSDRFSAERPKGSFSTLEIQRTEQGDSAMYLCASSLAAGFRTEAFFGQGTRLTVV.

This clone was counted a few times. CDR3 nucleotides: TGTGCCAGCAGCCTACGGGGAGGGCTGGGTGAAGCTTTCTTT. This gives the protein CASSLRGGLGEAFF. The J gene is TRBJ1-1, the V gene TRBV7-9; D gene ambiguous. V lost 5 bases and J 7 bases, leaving 17 bases between the germline ends. This CDR3 contains 14 residues. Germline V gene sequence: CDR1 SEHNR, CDR2 FQNEAQ (reference sequence). The whole variable domain, remainder taken from reference TRBV7-9 and TRBJ1-1, is DTGVSQNPRHKITKRGQNVTFRCDPISEHNRLYWYRQTLGQGPEFLTYFQNEAQLEKSRLLSDRFSAERPKGSFSTLEIQRTEQGDSAMYLCASSLRGGLGEAFFGQGTRLTVV.

This clone showed up just a few times. This rearrangement joins TRBV19 to TRBJ2-1, with TRBD1 matching over 11 bases. V lost 4 bases and J lost 8; bases outside the gene matches: 7. The germline V gene has CDR1 LNHDA and CDR2 SQIVND (reference sequence). The CDR3 runs to 15 residues. The CDR3 coding sequence is TGTGCCAGTAGTAGGGGGACAGGGGGTTGGGATGAGCAGTTCTTC. This encodes CASSRGTGGWDEQFF.

This chain links TRBV7-9 with TRBJ1-2; tentative D call: TRBD1 (5 bases). CDR1 and CDR2 from the germline V gene are SEHNR and FQNEAQ (reference sequence). The CDR3 has 13 residues. The ends were cut back, 0 bases at V and 6 bases at J, with 8 bases in the middle. This CDR3 is CASSLAGGDGYTF. CDR3 DNA sequence: TGTGCCAGCAGCTTAGCCGGGGGAGATGGCTACACCTTC.

V is TRBV30 and J is TRBJ2-1, with D possibly matching TRBD2 (6 bases). The V and J ends lost 1 base and 4 bases respectively, with 11 bases between them. The CDR3 is 14 residues long. Germline V CDR1 and CDR2: GTSNPN, SVGIG (reference sequence). The CDR3: CAWSGWAGYNEQFF. The CDR3 DNA reads as TGTGCCTGGAGTGGCTGGGCGGGGTACAATGAGCAGTTCTTC.

In this sample, this clone turned up once. The chain combines TRBV28 with TRBJ1-2; 12 bases line up with TRBD1. In germline, CDR1 is MDHEN, CDR2 SYDVKM. J gave up 8 bases and V 6 bases, and 16 bases lay outside the gene matches. The CDR3 is made up of 17 amino acids. In nucleotides, the CDR3 is TGTGCCAGCAGAAGCCCGGGACAGGGGGCGCCGCCGGAGGGCTACACCTTC. Translation gives CASRSPGQGAPPEGYTF.

The rearrangement links TRBV13 to TRBJ2-7, with TRBD2 matching 9 bases. Per germline, CDR1 PRHDT and CDR2 FYEKMQ (reference sequence). The CDR3 sequence is 14 residues long. The ends lost 7 bases at V and 5 bases at J; junction bases unmatched: 9. The CDR3 loop is CASNLGGRADEQYF. Written as DNA, the CDR3 is TGTGCCAGCAACCTGGGCGGGAGGGCCGACGAGCAGTACTTC. Using reference TRBV13 and TRBJ2-7 for the parts outside the CDR3, the full variable domain is AAGVIQSPRHLIKEKRETATLKCYPIPRHDTVYWYQQGPGQDPQFLISFYEKMQSDKGSIPDRFSAQQFSDYHSELNMSSLELGDSALYFCASNLGGRADEQYFGPGTRLTVT.

The chain links TRBV10-1 to TRBJ1-6; D not certain. Germline CDR1 is WNHNN and CDR2 is SYGVQD (reference sequence). The V end lost 2 bases, the J end lost 7 bases, and 9 bases lay between the germline ends. CDR3 length equals 14 residues. CDR3 sequence reads: CASSENAGNSPLHF. The CDR3 DNA reads TGCGCCAGCAGTGAGAACGCGGGGAATTCACCCCTCCACTTT.

This clone was detected a few times. The V and J genes are TRBV7-9 and TRBJ2-1; D possibly corresponds to TRBD1 (6 bases). Trimming stripped 3 bases from V and 7 bases from J, with 13 bases between. CDR1 is SEHNR, CDR2 FQNEAQ, per germline (reference sequence). This CDR3 contains 14 residues. The CDR3 nucleotides read TGTGCCAGCAGCTTCGGACTTCAGGGGAATGAGCAGTTCTTC. The encoded protein is CASSFGLQGNEQFF.

The rearrangement uses TRBV24-1 and TRBJ2-2, with 8 bases lining up with TRBD1. The CDR3 sequence is 17 residues long. The ends lost 3 bases at V and 0 bases at J; junction bases unmatched: 5. Germline assignment: CDR1 KGHDR and CDR2 SFDVKD. The CDR3 sequence is CATSDRGTGSNTGELFF. The CDR3 DNA reads as TGTGCCACCAGTGATAGGGGGACAGGTTCGAACACCGGGGAGCTGTTTTTT.

The chain employs TRBV11-2 and TRBJ1-4; no definite D call. Looked up from germline, CDR1 is SGHAT and CDR2 is FQNNGV. The V end lost 1 base, the J end lost 2 bases, and 17 bases lay between the germline ends. CDR3 length: 18 amino acids. The CDR3 spells CASSLVAAGRETNEKLFF. CDR3 in DNA: TGTGCCAGCAGCTTAGTCGCCGCCGGAAGGGAGACTAATGAAAAACTGTTTTTT.

This chain links TRBV19 with TRBJ1-2; 9 bases agree with TRBD1. Germline CDR1 reads LNHDA; CDR2 reads SQIVND (reference sequence). V shed 5 bases and J 3 bases; nucleotides not matched to a gene: 7. CDR3 length equals 15 residues. The CDR3 region has the DNA TGTGCCAGTAGTCGAAGGGACAGGGAGGACTATGGCTACACCTTC. This encodes CASSRRDREDYGYTF.